The 18 T cell receptor beta chains given below trace back to one sample, sequenced in a study of control samples from healthy donors and cancer patients (dated by TCRdb to about 2020). Receptor libraries were prepared by the immunoSEQ multiplex PCR assay. This is the immuneACCESS table as TCRdb keeps it, with only in-frame sequences that have V and J called. A part of the clones is gone; compared with another copy, unresolved V genes explain less than half, and the rest is unexplained. The sample contains some 200,000 clones, around 94% of them found a single time. The top ten constitute roughly 1.6% of the sample. Sequencing input: blood. These receptors were taken from a middle-aged man in good health.

V usage is TRBV7-2 and J usage is TRBJ1-1, with D possibly being TRBD1 (6 bases). Per the germline V gene, CDR1 is SGHTA and CDR2 is FQGNSA. This CDR3 is 14 amino acids long. Between the trimmed V and J ends, which lost 3 bases and 1 base, there was a span of 9 bases. In DNA form, the CDR3 reads TGTGCCAGCAGCTTCAGAGGGGGGAACACTGAAGCTTTCTTT. Translation: CASSFRGGNTEAFF.

The chain carries TRBV2 and TRBJ2-7, with 9 nucleotides matching TRBD1. The CDR3 has 13 residues. V was clipped by 7 bases and J by 3 bases; unmatched bases: 4. In germline, CDR1 is SNHLY, CDR2 FYNNEI. The chain's CDR3 is CASKGQGIYEQYV. Here the CDR3 DNA reads TGTGCCAGCAAGGGACAGGGAATCTACGAGCAGTACGTC.

This clone was seen just once. The gene calls are TRBV28 and TRBJ2-7; 15 bases fit TRBD2. Losses at the gene ends were 5 bases for V and 7 bases for J; bases not matched to a gene: 6. The CDR3 spans 15 residues. CDR1 is MDHEN and CDR2 is SYDVKM in the germline V gene. CDR3 in DNA: TGTGCCAGCAGTGCCGGACTAGCGGGGGGGCTTGAGCAGTACGTC. As protein: CASSAGLAGGLEQYV.

The chain's CDR3 is CASSPMGPYGYTF. In DNA form, the CDR3 reads TGTGCCAGCAGCCCCATGGGCCCCTATGGCTACACCTTC. The rearrangement uses TRBV6-5 and TRBJ1-2; no clear D gene. The V gene's germline CDR1 is MNHEY and CDR2 SVGAGI. The CDR3 spans 13 residues. Trimming removed 6 bases from V and 4 bases from J, with 12 bases in between.

The rearrangement joins TRBV3-1 (or the pseudogene TRBV3-2) to TRBJ1-6, with 9 bases fitting TRBD1. CDR3 size: 15 residues. The J segment lost 10 bases and the V segment lost 5 bases, leaving 9 bases of the junction unmatched. Germline CDR1 and CDR2: LGHDT and YNNKEL (reference sequence). As DNA, the CDR3 is TGTGCCAGCAGCTTCTGGGACAGGGTACAATCACCCCTCCACTTT. Protein product: CASSFWDRVQSPLHF.

The V gene is TRBV24-1, the J gene TRBJ2-3; D might be TRBD1 (6 bases). The CDR3 covers 12 residues. V lost 11 bases to trimming and J lost 3 bases, with 11 bases between them. Germline V CDR1 and CDR2: KGHDR, SFDVKD. CDR3 bases: TGTGCCATTCAGGACAGAACAGATACGCAGTATTTT. It encodes CAIQDRTDTQYF.

This rearrangement joins TRBV4-1 to TRBJ2-6; weak D call: TRBD1 (5 bases). Germline V gene data show CDR1 as MGHRA and CDR2 as YSYEKL. This CDR3 is 17 amino acids long. The V gene lost 0 bases and the J gene lost 4 bases, with 13 bases spanning the gap. The CDR3 nucleotides are TGCGCCAGCAGCCAAGATCGGGCAGGGTTCGGGGCCAACGTCCTGACTTTC. Amino acid sequence: CASSQDRAGFGANVLTF.

V usage is TRBV4-1 and J usage is TRBJ2-3; 7 bases are a match to TRBD2. V lost 0 bases to trimming and J lost 1 base; unmatched junction nucleotides: 7. The CDR3 sequence is 17 residues long. Germline V CDR1 and CDR2: MGHRA, YSYEKL. CDR3 in DNA: TGCGCCAGCAGCCAAGACTCTCGAAGCGGGGGCACAGATACGCAGTATTTT. Translating gives CASSQDSRSGGTDTQYF.

The chain is built from TRBV19 and TRBJ1-5; unclear D gene. CDR1 is LNHDA, CDR2 SQIVND, per germline (reference sequence). The CDR3 length is 14 residues. The V gene lost 7 bases and the J gene lost 4 bases, with 14 bases spanning the gap. CDR3 sequence: CASKESFWNQPQHF. The DNA for the CDR3 is TGTGCCAGTAAAGAAAGTTTTTGGAATCAGCCCCAGCATTTT.

This rearrangement joins TRBV18 to TRBJ1-3; D not resolved. The V and J ends lost 5 bases and 8 bases respectively, with 13 bases between them. Germline CDR1 reads KGHSH; CDR2 reads LQKENI. The CDR3 covers 13 residues. The DNA for the CDR3 is TGTGCCAGCTCATGGACGTCTGGTGACACCATATATTTT. Translation: CASSWTSGDTIYF.

The CDR3 DNA is TGCGCCAGCAGCCATTCGGGGGAGACCCAGTACTTC. This sequence encodes CASSHSGETQYF. The V gene is TRBV4-1, the J gene TRBJ2-5; D possibly corresponds to TRBD2 (5 bases). The CDR3 spans 12 residues. V was pared by 3 bases and J by 5 bases, with 7 bases between. In germline, CDR1 is MGHRA, CDR2 YSYEKL.

V is TRBV9 and J is TRBJ2-7, with D hard to call. The length of the CDR3 is 14 residues. The germline gives CDR1 SGDLS, CDR2 YYNGEE. V was clipped by 10 bases and J by 0 bases, with 17 bases between them. CDR3 nucleotide sequence: TGTGCCGCAGGTTTATGGGTCAGCTCCTACGAGCAGTACGTC. It codes for CAAGLWVSSYEQYV.

V is TRBV6-6 and J is TRBJ1-2; 8 nucleotides agree with TRBD1. The length of the CDR3 is 12 residues. J gave up 4 bases and V 7 bases, and 2 bases lay outside the gene matches. Germline V gives CDR1 MNHNY, CDR2 SVGAGI (reference sequence). The CDR3 is CASTGTGYGYTF. The CDR3 DNA reads TGTGCCAGCACAGGGACAGGCTATGGCTACACCTTC.

CDR3 protein: CASGNRREGSPLHF. CDR3 nucleotides: TGTGCCAGTGGGAACAGGAGGGAAGGGTCACCCCTCCACTTT. This chain joins TRBV19 and TRBJ1-6, with D tentatively TRBD1 (5 bases). CDR1 LNHDA and CDR2 SQIVND come from the germline V gene (reference sequence). Between the trimmed V and J ends, which lost 8 bases and 10 bases, there was a span of 18 bases. CDR3 length: 14 amino acids.

CDR3 protein: CASSLVRETEAFF. CDR3 DNA: TGTGCCAGCAGCTTAGTGCGAGAAACTGAAGCTTTCTTT. The chain joins TRBV7-2 to TRBJ1-1; unclear D gene. The CDR3 totals 13 residues. V lost 1 base to trimming and J lost 5 bases, with 8 bases between them. Germline V lookup: CDR1 SGHTA, CDR2 FQGNSA.

This chain joins TRBV18 and TRBJ1-2; D is perhaps TRBD1 (6 bases). CDR1 and CDR2 (germline): KGHSH, LQKENI. The CDR3 extends over 15 amino acids. V shed 6 bases and J shed 6 bases, with 20 bases lying between them. CDR3 loop: CASSTTRGAMHGYTF. CDR3 in DNA: TGTGCCAGCTCCACCACCCGGGGGGCGATGCATGGCTACACCTTC.

The rearrangement links TRBV2 to TRBJ1-2, with 8 bases matching TRBD1. The CDR3 has 15 residues. V was clipped by 4 bases and J by 0 bases; unmatched bases: 4. Germline V lookup: CDR1 SNHLY, CDR2 FYNNEI. The CDR3 sequence is CASSGDRGTNYGYTF. CDR3 sequence (DNA): TGTGCCAGCAGTGGCGACAGGGGCACTAACTATGGCTACACCTTC.

This rearrangement joins TRBV5-6 to TRBJ2-3, with D unresolved. Germline-derived CDR1 and CDR2 are SGHDT and YYEEEE. The ends were cut back, 6 bases at V and 0 bases at J, with 8 bases in the middle. CDR3 size: 13 residues. The CDR3 nucleotides are TGTGCCAGCACCCCGATTAGCACAGATACGCAGTATTTT. This encodes CASTPISTDTQYF.